A selection of T cell receptor beta chains follows, all from one sample in a study of T cell responses to AZD1222 COVID-19 vaccine. The protocol was immunoSEQ multiplex PCR, while the TCRdb copy is restricted to in-frame clones and leaves out a portion. The table records about 120,000 clones, about 92% of them present only once. The sample consisted of peripheral blood, taken on day 0 of AZD1222 vaccination. The receptors shown here come from an adult in good health. The CDR3 runs from the conserved cysteine through the conserved F or W. The order of the fields is D gene, J gene, clone size, V gene, CDR3 DNA, CDR3 protein. The D gene is left open where the match is weak. Where a row states a size, it is once, few, many or the class of an expanded clone; other rows omit it.

NA	TRBJ2-7	NA	TRBV28	TGTGCCAGCAGTTTCGGGGTAGGGACCTACGAGCAGTACTTC	CASSFGVGTYEQYF
NA	TRBJ1-4	NA	TRBV29-1	TGCAGTGGGCGGGGGGGTAATGAAAAACTGTTTTTT	CSGRGGNEKLFF
NA	TRBJ1-2	NA	TRBV5-1	TGCGCCAGCAGCTTGGTCGGCAGGGATGACTATGGCTACACCTTC	CASSLVGRDDYGYTF
TRBD1	TRBJ1-5	NA	TRBV3-1/TRBV3-2	TGTGCCAGCAGCTACGGACAGGGCTATCAGCCCCAGCATTTT	CASSYGQGYQPQHF
NA	TRBJ1-5	NA	TRBV3-1/TRBV3-2	TGTGCCAGCAGCCAATCGACGGCTTGGCAGCCCCAGCATTTT	CASSQSTAWQPQHF
NA	TRBJ1-1	NA	TRBV6-1	TGTGCCAGCAGTGAATTGGTTGGGGGCGTTGAAGCTTTCTTT	CASSELVGGVEAFF
NA	TRBJ1-6	NA	TRBV12-3/TRBV12-4	TGTGCCAGCGGAACAGGCAAGAATTCACCCCTCCACTTT	CASGTGKNSPLHF
TRBD2	TRBJ2-1	NA	TRBV19	TGTGCCAGTACCCTTGGACTAGCGGGTGGTGAGCAGTTCTTC	CASTLGLAGGEQFF
NA	TRBJ2-7	NA	TRBV10-3	TGTGCCATCAGTAAAGGTTCGGGGCGGGGCTACGAGCAGTACTTC	CAISKGSGRGYEQYF
NA	TRBJ2-3	NA	TRBV9	TGTGCCAGCAGCCCCGGGGGGCCAGATACGCAGTATTTT	CASSPGGPDTQYF
NA	TRBJ1-2	NA	TRBV27	TGTGCCAGCAGTCAGGGTGGGGGGCGGAGTGGCTACACCTTC	CASSQGGGRSGYTF
NA	TRBJ2-1	NA	TRBV19	TGTGCCAGTAGTATCCAGAGCTCCTACAATGAGCAGTTCTTC	CASSIQSSYNEQFF
NA	TRBJ2-1	once	TRBV13	TGTGCCAGCAGCCCCCTGGTGAGTGACTCCTACAATGAGCAGTTCTTC	CASSPLVSDSYNEQFF
NA	TRBJ1-3	NA	TRBV18	TGTGCCAGCTCACGGGAGGCTGGAAACACCATATATTTT	CASSREAGNTIYF
NA	TRBJ1-1	NA	TRBV11-3	TGTGCCAGCAGCTTAGATCCAACGACAGAAGCTTTCTTT	CASSLDPTTEAFF
NA	TRBJ2-1	NA	TRBV2	TGTGCCAGCAGTGGATACTCCTACAATGAGCAGTTCTTC	CASSGYSYNEQFF
NA	TRBJ2-6	NA	TRBV30	TGTGCCTGGAGTGACCCTGGGGGGGCCAACGTCCTGACTTTC	CAWSDPGGANVLTF
NA	TRBJ1-4	NA	TRBV29-1	TGCAGCGCTAAATCTATGATGGGGACGGCTAATGAAAAACTGTTTTTT	CSAKSMMGTANEKLFF
TRBD1	TRBJ1-1	NA	TRBV27	TGTGCCAGCAGTACCGGGACAGGTCTTCTCACTGAAGCTTTCTTT	CASSTGTGLLTEAFF
NA	TRBJ1-1	NA	TRBV7-8	TGTGCCAGCAGCAACAACCCTCGGGACTTAGCTTTCTTT	CASSNNPRDLAFF
NA	TRBJ1-1	NA	TRBV28	TGTGCCAGCAGTCGAAACGCTGAAGCTTTCTTT	CASSRNAEAFF
NA	TRBJ1-6	NA	TRBV27	TGTGCCAGCGGATTGTATAATTCACCCCTCCACTTT	CASGLYNSPLHF
NA	TRBJ2-5	NA	TRBV5-1	TGCGCCAGCAGCCCAGGGCCGGGGGAGGAAGAGACCCAGTACTTC	CASSPGPGEEETQYF
NA	TRBJ2-7	NA	TRBV6-5	TGTGCCAGCAGTTCCGACGTTAGGGACGGCACCTACGAGCAGTACTTC	CASSSDVRDGTYEQYF
TRBD1	TRBJ2-2	NA	TRBV2	TGTGCCATAAAACAGGGGGACACCGGGGAGCTGTTTTTT	CAIKQGDTGELFF
NA	TRBJ2-7	NA	TRBV6-1	TGTGCCAGCAGTGATGGCTTCTCCTACGAGCAGTACTTC	CASSDGFSYEQYF
NA	TRBJ2-1	NA	TRBV5-1	TGCGCCAGCAGCGAAGTAAGGACTGGAATGAATGAGCAGTTCTTC	CASSEVRTGMNEQFF
NA	TRBJ1-5	once	TRBV6-2/TRBV6-3	TGTGCCAGCAGTACCCCCCGCCAGGGCGATCAGCCCCAGCATTTT	CASSTPRQGDQPQHF
TRBD1	TRBJ2-6	NA	TRBV28	TGTGCCAGCAGTTTGGGACAGCTCTCTGGGGCCAACGTCCTGACTTTC	CASSLGQLSGANVLTF
NA	TRBJ2-7	NA	TRBV9	TGTGCCAGCAGCGGCAAAGGAGGTCCACTAAAGCAGTACTTC	CASSGKGGPLKQYF
NA	TRBJ2-3	NA	TRBV19	TGTGCCAGTAGTATACAGGACAGCACAGATACGCAGTATTTT	CASSIQDSTDTQYF
NA	TRBJ2-2	NA	TRBV5-1	TGCGCCAGCAGCTCTACCCTTGACAGGCGAGGCACCGGGGAGCTGTTTTTT	CASSSTLDRRGTGELFF
NA	TRBJ2-7	NA	TRBV28	TGTGCCAGCCGTAGGGACTTAAAGGGCGAGCAGTACTTC	CASRRDLKGEQYF
TRBD2	TRBJ2-3	once	TRBV18	TGTGCCAGCTCAAAAGCGGGTAGCGGGACCACAGATACGCAGTATTTT	CASSKAGSGTTDTQYF
NA	TRBJ1-2	NA	TRBV5-1	TGCGCCAGCAGCTTGGGTGGCCAGGCTTATGGCTACACCTTC	CASSLGGQAYGYTF
TRBD2	TRBJ2-7	NA	TRBV27	TGTGCCAGCAGTTCATCCCCTTGGTCTAGCGGGAGGGCTGCCTACGAGCAGTACTTC	CASSSSPWSSGRAAYEQYF
NA	TRBJ2-7	NA	TRBV12-3/TRBV12-4	TGTGCCAGCAGTTTAAAGGTCCGGACTGAGCAGTACTTC	CASSLKVRTEQYF
NA	TRBJ2-3	NA	TRBV10-2	TGCGCCAGCTACCCCCGCGGGGCGGGAGATACGCAGTATTTT	CASYPRGAGDTQYF
NA	TRBJ2-7	NA	TRBV4-1	TGCGCCAGCAGCCAAGTGCACTACCTTGGGGAGCAGTACTTC	CASSQVHYLGEQYF
NA	TRBJ1-4	NA	TRBV18	TGTGCCAGCTCACCGGCGGGGGGGGATCGTTATGAAAAACTGTTTTTT	CASSPAGGDRYEKLFF
TRBD1	TRBJ2-1	NA	TRBV30	TGTGCCTGGAGGCGACAGGGAAGCTCCTACAATGAGCAGTTCTTC	CAWRRQGSSYNEQFF
NA	TRBJ2-2	NA	TRBV27	TGTGCCAGCACCCGCAGATTAAACACCGGGGAGCTGTTTTTT	CASTRRLNTGELFF
NA	TRBJ2-2	once	TRBV25-1	TGTGCCAGCAGTGCAATCCGCGGTAACACCGGGGAGCTGTTTTTT	CASSAIRGNTGELFF
TRBD1	TRBJ2-2	NA	TRBV5-6	TGTGCCAGCAGCTCGGGGACAGGGGGCTTAAGAGGGGAGCTGTTTTTT	CASSSGTGGLRGELFF
NA	TRBJ1-1	NA	TRBV28	TGTGCCAGCAGTTTATACGACAGAAAGGCTTTCTTT	CASSLYDRKAFF
NA	TRBJ1-4	NA	TRBV4-2	TGTGCCAGCATGGGACCCAAGGAAAAACTGTTTTTT	CASMGPKEKLFF
NA	TRBJ2-7	NA	TRBV14	TGTGCCAGCAGCCAAGAGAAATTCGTCGAGCAGTACTTC	CASSQEKFVEQYF
NA	TRBJ2-5	NA	TRBV28	TGTGCCAGCAGTTTGTTTGGGGAGACCCAGTACTTC	CASSLFGETQYF
TRBD1	TRBJ2-7	NA	TRBV5-1	TGCGCCAGCAGCCCCCGGACAGGGTCATCCTACGAGCAGTACTTC	CASSPRTGSSYEQYF
TRBD1	TRBJ2-7	NA	TRBV7-2	TGTGCCAGCAGCTCACCTGGACAGGTGACTTACGAGCAGTACTTC	CASSSPGQVTYEQYF
NA	TRBJ1-2	NA	TRBV7-9	TGTGCCAGCAGCTGGGCAGAGGCCTATGGCTACACCTTC	CASSWAEAYGYTF